The clone carrying this T cell receptor beta chain has only one observation. The germline CDR1 and CDR2 sequences are GTSNPN and SVGIG (reference sequence). This CDR3 comprises 13 residues. The V end lost 3 bases, the J end lost 7 bases, and 13 bases lay between the germline ends. As processed by the authors: Reference gene primers were amplified, and this amplification served to estimate nucleated cell counts. TCRdb keeps only in-frame clones here, not all; method: immunoSEQ multiplex PCR. The V and J calls and clone size come from that table; D and trimming were worked out from the DNA. The data show fewer than 80,000 clones, around 90% seen once. The sample originates from a study of blood T cell repertoires in COVID-19. The wider study: Spain, Italy and the United States supplied samples that represented acute and convalescent COVID-19. T cells, B-cell-depleted T cells, or PBMCs provided the cDNA or gDNA that served as material.

The clonotype was recovered from a man aged 25 to 40 with acute or convalescent COVID-19. The specimen was peripheral blood. The V gene is TRBV30, the J gene TRBJ2-1; TRBD2 might be the D (6 bases). In DNA, the CDR3 is TGTGCCTGGAGAAGGGGACTCCCAAATGAGCAGTTCTTC. This codes for CAWRRGLPNEQFF.